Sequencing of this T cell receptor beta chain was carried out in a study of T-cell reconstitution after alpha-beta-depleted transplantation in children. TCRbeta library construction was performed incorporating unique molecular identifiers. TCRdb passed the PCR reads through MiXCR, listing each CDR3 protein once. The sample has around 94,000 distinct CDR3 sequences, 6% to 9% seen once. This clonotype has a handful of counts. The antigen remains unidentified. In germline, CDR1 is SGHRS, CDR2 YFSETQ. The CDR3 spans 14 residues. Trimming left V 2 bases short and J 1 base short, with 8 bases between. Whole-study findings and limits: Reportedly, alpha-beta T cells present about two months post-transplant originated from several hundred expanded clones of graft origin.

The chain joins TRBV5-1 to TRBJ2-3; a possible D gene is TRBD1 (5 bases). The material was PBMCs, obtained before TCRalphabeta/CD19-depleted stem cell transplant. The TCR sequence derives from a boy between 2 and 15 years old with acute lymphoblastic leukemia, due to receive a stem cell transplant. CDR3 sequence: CASSLGAGTDTQYF. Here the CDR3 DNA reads TGCGCCAGCAGCTTAGGGGCCGGCACAGATACGCAGTATTTT.